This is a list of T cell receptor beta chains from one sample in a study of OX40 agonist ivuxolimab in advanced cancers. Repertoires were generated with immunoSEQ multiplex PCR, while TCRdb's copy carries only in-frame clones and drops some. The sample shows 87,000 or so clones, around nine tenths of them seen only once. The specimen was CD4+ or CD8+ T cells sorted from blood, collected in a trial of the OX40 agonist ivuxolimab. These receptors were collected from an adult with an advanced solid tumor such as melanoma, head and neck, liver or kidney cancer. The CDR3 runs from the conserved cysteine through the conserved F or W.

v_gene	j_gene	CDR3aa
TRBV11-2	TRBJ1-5	CASSPMVGLSNQPQHF
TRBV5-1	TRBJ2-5	CASSLEVGAPGETQYF
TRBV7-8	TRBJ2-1	CASSHTLAGVGNEQFF
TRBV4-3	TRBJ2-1	CASSQDRGGSYNEQFF
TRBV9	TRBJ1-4	CASSGTGSNEKLFF
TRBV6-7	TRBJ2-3	CASSYSTSGGPTDTQYF
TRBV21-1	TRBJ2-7	CASSKDKAYEQYF
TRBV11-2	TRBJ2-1	CASSLDGGSHEQFF
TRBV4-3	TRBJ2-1	CASSPGDGGDNEQFF
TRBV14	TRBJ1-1	CASSQLTGVNTEAFF
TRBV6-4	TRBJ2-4	CASSDSGGRGSPQYF
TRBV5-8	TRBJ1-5	CASSPGQVRAQPQHF
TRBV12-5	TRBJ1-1	CASGLGGRRTEAFF
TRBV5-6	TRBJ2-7	CASSPLLAGGSSYEQYF
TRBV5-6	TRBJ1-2	CASSRPDSRYGYTF
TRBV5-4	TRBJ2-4	CASSLNSGGSTKNIQYF
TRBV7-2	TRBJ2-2	CASSLALTGELFF